Listed below are T cell receptor beta chains from one sample, sequenced in a study of breast tumors, draining lymph nodes, adjacent tissues. TCRdb processed the multiplex PCR reads anew with MiXCR; each CDR3 protein has one entry. The sample has some 200,000 distinct CDR3 sequences, approximately 33% seen once. Sequencing was done on a sample of axillary lymph node tissue. The source is a female donor with breast cancer. Some clones in this sample may be carry-over from other donors' samples. Both conserved end residues are part of each CDR3. Each record gives: V gene, clone size, J gene, D gene, CDR3 protein, CDR3 DNA. D genes are given only for firm matches. Where a row states a size, it is once, few, many or the class of an expanded clone; other rows omit it.

>TRBV5-8|many|TRBJ2-1|TRBD2
CASSSPPGLADNEQFF
TGTGCCAGCAGCTCCCCTCCGGGACTAGCGGACAATGAGCAGTTCTTC
>TRBV7-9|many|TRBJ2-1|TRBD2
CASSLVTSGGARNEQFF
TGTGCCAGCAGCTTAGTGACTAGCGGGGGGGCCAGGAATGAGCAGTTCTTC
>TRBV30|many|TRBJ2-1|-
CAWSVQGYEQFF
TGTGCCTGGAGTGTACAGGGATATGAGCAGTTCTTC
>TRBV5-5|few|TRBJ2-1|TRBD1
CASSKDRATYNEQFF
TGTGCCAGCAGCAAGGACAGGGCGACCTACAATGAGCAGTTCTTC
>TRBV29-1|-|TRBJ2-1|TRBD1
CSVKGGTGVNNEQFF
TGCAGCGTCAAGGGGGGGACAGGGGTTAACAATGAGCAGTTCTTC
>TRBV20-1|-|TRBJ2-3|TRBD2
CSADPRASGTTDTQYF
TGCAGTGCCGACCCCCGGGCTAGCGGGACCACAGATACGCAGTATTTT
>TRBV20-1|many|TRBJ2-5|-
CSARELASQETQYF
TGCAGTGCTAGAGAGTTGGCTAGCCAAGAGACCCAGTACTTC
>TRBV20-1|-|TRBJ2-1|-
CSALSWGRGPDEQFF
TGCAGTGCTCTTTCTTGGGGTCGAGGTCCCGATGAGCAGTTCTTC
>TRBV20-1|many|TRBJ2-7|TRBD2
CSARPGLAAAVQYF
TGCAGTGCTCGTCCGGGACTAGCGGCCGCTGTGCAGTACTTC
>TRBV5-1|many|TRBJ2-3|-
CASSSDGHFTDTQYF
TGCGCCAGCAGCTCGGACGGACATTTCACAGATACGCAGTATTTT
>TRBV28|many|TRBJ2-1|-
CASSSGNEQFF
TGTGCCAGCAGTTCAGGGAATGAGCAGTTCTTC
>TRBV4-1|-|TRBJ2-5|TRBD2
CASSHPLGLGPQYF
TGCGCCAGCAGCCATCCCCTGGGACTAGGGCCCCAGTACTTC
>TRBV7-9|-|TRBJ1-6|TRBD1
CASSLVNRGGSPLHF
TGTGCCAGCAGCTTAGTTAACAGGGGAGGTTCACCCCTCCACTTT
>TRBV7-2|-|TRBJ2-2|TRBD2
CASSYSGRGAGELFF
TGTGCCAGCAGCTATAGCGGGAGAGGGGCCGGGGAGCTGTTCTTT
>TRBV2|-|TRBJ1-5|-
CASSGSMGGNQPQHF
TGTGCCAGCAGTGGGTCAATGGGGGGCAATCAGCCCCAGCATTTT
>TRBV6-2/TRBV6-3|many|TRBJ1-2|-
CASSYPRETATF
TGTGCCAGCAGTTACCCCAGAGAAACAGCCACCTTC
>TRBV29-1|-|TRBJ1-2|-
CSVVYYLGVYGYTF
TGCAGCGTTGTTTACTACTTAGGGGTCTATGGCTACACCTTC
>TRBV7-6|many|TRBJ1-2|TRBD1
CASSPLGQYYGYTF
TGTGCCAGCAGCCCATTGGGACAGTACTATGGCTACACCTTC
>TRBV7-9|many|TRBJ2-1|TRBD2
CASSLASKRDSYNEQFF
TGTGCCAGCAGCTTAGCGTCAAAGCGGGACTCCTACAATGAGCAGTTCTTC
>TRBV11-2|-|TRBJ2-1|TRBD2
CASSPIIPPRTSSDEQFF
TGTGCCAGCAGCCCTATTATTCCCCCCAGGACTAGCAGTGATGAGCAGTTCTTC
>TRBV12-3/TRBV12-4|many|TRBJ2-6|-
CASSAPFSSGANVLTF
TGTGCCAGCAGTGCCCCCTTTAGCTCTGGGGCCAACGTCCTGACTTTC
>TRBV7-2|many|TRBJ2-3|-
CASSGIDTQYF
TGTGCCAGCAGCGGTATAGATACGCAGTATTTT
>TRBV20-1|many|TRBJ2-5|-
CSGQHQETQYF
TGCAGTGGACAGCACCAAGAGACCCAGTACTTC
>TRBV19|many|TRBJ1-2|TRBD1
CASSIRGKHYGYTF
TGTGCCAGTAGTATCAGGGGGAAACACTATGGCTACACCTTC
>TRBV27|many|TRBJ2-7|TRBD1
CASREGAGEQYF
TGTGCCAGCAGAGAGGGGGCGGGCGAGCAGTACTTC
>TRBV5-6|many|TRBJ2-5|-
CASSLGGRKETQYF
TGTGCCAGCAGCTTGGGGGGGCGCAAAGAGACCCAGTACTTC
>TRBV28|-|TRBJ2-1|-
CASSLDLATDVANEQFF
TGTGCCAGCAGTTTAGATTTAGCGACCGACGTCGCCAATGAGCAGTTCTTC
>TRBV18|-|TRBJ2-3|-
CASSPQRTVGTDTQYF
TGTGCCAGCTCACCCCAGAGGACAGTAGGCACAGATACGCAGTATTTT
>TRBV20-1|-|TRBJ2-6|TRBD2
CSARMTSGANVLTF
TGCAGTGCTAGGATGACTAGCGGGGCCAACGTCCTGACTTTC
>TRBV11-2|-|TRBJ1-4|-
CASSSKRAQRKLFF
TGTGCCAGCAGCTCCAAAAGGGCCCAGAGGAAACTGTTTTTT
>TRBV7-2|many|TRBJ2-1|-
CASSPTNTGEQFF
TGTGCCAGCAGCCCGACTAATACGGGTGAGCAGTTCTTC
>TRBV2|-|TRBJ1-4|TRBD1
CASRTQGTGEKLFF
TGTGCCAGTCGTACACAGGGGACGGGTGAAAAACTGTTTTTT
>TRBV29-1|many|TRBJ1-2|-
CTGGDSNYGYTF
TGCACCGGCGGAGACAGTAACTATGGCTACACCTTC
>TRBV20-1|many|TRBJ2-1|TRBD1
CSARNPGQGVNEQFF
TGCAGTGCTAGAAACCCGGGACAGGGGGTAAATGAGCAGTTCTTC
>TRBV7-2|many|TRBJ1-2|-
CASSFNELSTF
TGTGCCAGCAGCTTCAACGAGCTGTCGACCTTC
>TRBV7-9|-|TRBJ1-1|-
CASSFLGGRANTEAFF
TGTGCCAGCAGCTTTTTAGGGGGAAGGGCGAACACTGAAGCTTTCTTT
>TRBV6-6|many|TRBJ1-4|-
CASRADGTTNEKLFF
TGTGCCAGCAGAGCCGACGGGACAACTAATGAAAAACTGTTTTTT
>TRBV6-6|-|TRBJ2-7|TRBD1
CAISHNQGASYEQYF
TGTGCCATCAGTCACAATCAGGGGGCTAGCTACGAGCAGTACTTC
>TRBV11-2|-|TRBJ1-2|TRBD1
CASSSHRDRDWGYTF
TGTGCCAGCAGCTCGCACCGGGACAGGGACTGGGGCTACACCTTC
>TRBV12-5|-|TRBJ1-3|TRBD1
CASGLAIDRGTNTIYF
TGTGCTAGTGGTTTGGCAATTGACAGGGGGACAAACACCATATATTTT
>TRBV20-1|many|TRBJ2-5|-
CSAISTETQSF
TGCAGTGCTATCTCTACTGAGACCCAGTCCTTC
>TRBV3-1|many|TRBJ2-7|TRBD2
CASSQDLGTSGSPYEQYF
TGTGCCAGCAGCCAAGATCTGGGGACTAGCGGGTCCCCTTACGAGCAGTACTTC
>TRBV14|many|TRBJ2-1|TRBD2
CASNGAGGPYNEQFF
TGTGCCAGCAATGGGGCGGGAGGGCCCTACAATGAGCAGTTCTTC
>TRBV5-1|-|TRBJ2-3|-
CASSLALDRNNEQYF
TGCGCCAGCAGCTTGGCCCTGGACCGAAACAATGAGCAGTATTTT
>TRBV12-3/TRBV12-4|-|TRBJ1-2|-
CASSLGGLDYGYTF
TGTGCCAGCAGTTTGGGGGGCTTGGACTATGGCTACACCTTC
>TRBV29-1|many|TRBJ2-7|TRBD1
CSVGTWDRDLYEQYF
TGCAGCGTTGGTACGTGGGACAGAGATCTCTACGAGCAGTACTTC
>TRBV7-9|few|TRBJ1-1|-
CASSLTLGSWATEAFF
TGTGCCAGCAGCTTAACCCTAGGTTCCTGGGCCACTGAAGCTTTCTTT
>TRBV4-1|many|TRBJ1-2|TRBD1
CASSETGTGYYGYTF
TGCGCCAGCAGCGAAACCGGGACAGGGTACTATGGCTACACCTTC
>TRBV20-1|many|TRBJ2-3|TRBD1
CSVGDRKGSTDTQYF
TGCAGTGTCGGGGACAGGAAAGGAAGCACAGATACGCAGTATTTT
>TRBV5-1|once|TRBJ2-7|-
CASPGSGAGEQYF
TGCGCCAGCCCCGGTTCAGGGGCTGGCGAGCAGTACTTC
>TRBV4-2|-|TRBJ1-4|TRBD1
CASSEGQGQVEKLFF
TGTGCCAGCAGCGAAGGACAGGGACAAGTCGAAAAACTGTTTTTT
>TRBV3-1|many|TRBJ2-3|TRBD2
CASSFGTSGRFRTDTQYF
TGTGCCAGCAGCTTTGGGACTAGCGGGAGGTTTCGCACAGATACGCAGTATTTT
>TRBV5-1|many|TRBJ2-3|-
CASSFNPQITDTQYF
TGCGCCAGCAGCTTTAATCCTCAAATCACAGATACGCAGTATTTT
>TRBV18|-|TRBJ2-6|TRBD1
CASSPRTGALSGANVLTF
TGTGCCAGCTCACCACGGACAGGGGCCCTCTCTGGGGCCAACGTCCTGACTTTC
>TRBV5-6|few|TRBJ2-4|-
CASSLRVPKNIQYF
TGTGCCAGCAGCTTGAGGGTACCCAAAAACATTCAGTACTTC